This T cell receptor beta chain appears in the sequencing data of a study of blood T cell repertoires in COVID-19. This clone has only one observation. The junction differs from germline at one of its ends, possibly a read error. CDR1 SGHRS and CDR2 YFSETQ come from the germline V gene. The CDR3 is made up of 18 amino acids. TCRdb's table, derived via immunoSEQ multiplex PCR, lists solely in-frame clones and lacks some. The sample holds fewer than 400,000 clones; under 90% are singletons and the top ten take less than 3.5%. Seattle enrolled patients during active infection and tracked them longitudinally.

The V gene is TRBV5-1, the J gene TRBJ1-2, with 8 positions matching TRBD1. The sample comprised peripheral blood. The TCR sequence derives from a woman in her twenties or thirties with COVID-19, enrolled during active disease. The CDR3 sequence: CASSLASNAGGVGSRKDF. In DNA form, the CDR3 reads TGCGCCAGCAGCTTGGCTTCCAACGCAGGGGGCGTGGGTTCCAGAAAGGACTTC.